Shown below are 30 T cell receptor beta chains from a single sample sequenced in a study of OX40 agonist ivuxolimab in advanced cancers. Some clones are missing from TCRdb's copy, which holds only in-frame ones; the method was immunoSEQ multiplex PCR. This sample has tens of thousands of clones, with 85% to 90% found just once. The sequences come from CD4+ or CD8+ T cells sorted from blood, collected in a trial of the OX40 agonist ivuxolimab. All receptors come from an adult with an advanced solid tumor such as melanoma, head and neck, liver or kidney cancer.

J is TRBJ1-5 and V is TRBV2, with D possibly matching TRBD1 (5 bases). Trimming took 2 bases from V and 9 from J, leaving 17 bases between them. CDR1 and CDR2 from the germline V gene are SNHLY and FYNNEI. The CDR3 covers 15 residues. CDR3 nucleotide sequence: TGTGCCAGCAGTGAAATGCCGGGGCCCGGAGGGCCCCAGCATTTT. Residues: CASSEMPGPGGPQHF.

V is TRBV6-1 and J is TRBJ2-2; D may match TRBD1 or TRBD2 (6 bases each). In germline, CDR1 is MNHNS, CDR2 SASEGT. V gave up 3 bases and J gave up 5 bases, with 13 bases separating them. The CDR3 spans 15 residues. The CDR3: CASSEWGARTGELFF. The DNA for the CDR3 is TGTGCCAGCAGTGAGTGGGGGGCGCGGACCGGGGAGCTGTTTTTT.

The chain uses TRBV11-2 and TRBJ2-3; a weak D match, TRBD2 (6 bases). The germline V gene has CDR1 SGHAT and CDR2 FQNNGV. Trimming shortened V by 6 bases and J by 7 bases, and 17 bases separated the two germline ends. This CDR3 contains 14 residues. The CDR3 loop reads CASSSGGAGNTQYF. The DNA of the CDR3 is TGTGCCAGCAGTTCTGGGGGTGCGGGAAATACGCAGTATTTT.

This chain joins TRBV4-1 and TRBJ1-5; TRBD1 agrees at 9 bases. The CDR3 covers 16 residues. Germline V lookup: CDR1 MGHRA, CDR2 YSYEKL. The V gene end was trimmed by 1 base and the J gene end by 6 bases; junction bases not matched to a gene: 7. CDR3 protein: CASSQVVSDRGQPQHF. In DNA, the CDR3 is TGCGCCAGCAGCCAAGTTGTATCGGACAGGGGTCAGCCCCAGCATTTT.

This rearrangement joins TRBV18 to TRBJ2-6, with D uncertain. The V gene's germline CDR1 is KGHSH and CDR2 LQKENI. V dropped 3 bases and J dropped 0 bases, with 9 bases sitting between them. This CDR3 has 16 residues. In DNA, the CDR3 is TGTGCCAGCTCACCCGGGCTGTCCTCTGGGGCCAACGTCCTGACTTTC. As protein: CASSPGLSSGANVLTF.

This clone is a singleton in its sample. This chain joins TRBV18 and TRBJ2-2; a weak D match, TRBD2 (5 bases). V was cut by 3 bases and J by 2 bases, with 10 bases left in between. The CDR3 loop spans 15 amino acids. Germline loops: CDR1 KGHSH, CDR2 LQKENI. The CDR3 DNA reads TGTGCCAGCTCACCCACGGCGGGCAACACCGGGGAGCTGTTTTTT. Protein: CASSPTAGNTGELFF. The whole variable domain, filled in from reference TRBV18 and TRBJ2-2, reads NAGVMQNPRHLVRRRGQEARLRCSPMKGHSHVYWYRQLPEEGLKFMVYLQKENIIDESGMPKERFSAEFPKEGPSILRIQQVVRGDSAAYFCASSPTAGNTGELFFGEGSRLTVL.

The CDR3 sequence is CAISTPGQGVYEQYF. The CDR3 nucleotides are TGTGCCATCAGTACGCCGGGACAGGGAGTATACGAGCAGTACTTC. The chain couples TRBV10-3 to TRBJ2-7, with 9 bases matching TRBD1. CDR1 and CDR2 from the germline V gene are ENHRY and SYGVKD. The CDR3 covers 15 residues. Trimming at V came to 5 bases and at J to 4 bases, leaving 9 bases not matched to a gene.

The V gene is TRBV4-3, the J gene TRBJ2-5; TRBD2 matches 7 bases. The CDR3 covers 14 residues. V gave up 3 bases and J gave up 6 bases; unmatched junction bases: 7. Germline lookup yields CDR1 LGHNA and CDR2 YSLEER. The CDR3 coding sequence is TGCGCCAGCAGCCAGCGACTAGCACAAAAGACCCAGTACTTC. Its translation is CASSQRLAQKTQYF.

The V gene is TRBV6-5, the J gene TRBJ1-2; D is possibly TRBD1 (5 bases). The CDR3 length is 14 residues. V was clipped by 10 bases and J by 4 bases, with 19 bases between them. Germline V gene lookup returns CDR1 MNHEY and CDR2 SVGAGI. The chain's CDR3 is CATFRQLGGYGYTF. CDR3 in DNA: TGTGCCACCTTCCGGCAACTTGGGGGCTATGGCTACACCTTC.

The table lists this clone with a count of one. V usage is TRBV28 and J usage is TRBJ1-5; 9 nucleotides line up with TRBD1. V shed 6 bases, J shed 4 bases, and the junction held 16 bases outside the gene matches. Looked up from germline, CDR1 is MDHEN and CDR2 is SYDVKM. This CDR3 comprises 18 residues. Written as DNA, the CDR3 is TGTGCCAGCAGCCAACAGGGGGCGATGATCATTCTTAATCAGCCCCAGCATTTT. It codes for CASSQQGAMIILNQPQHF. The full variable domain, in which reference TRBV28 and TRBJ1-5 provide the parts outside the CDR3, is DVKVTQSSRYLVKRTGEKVFLECVQDMDHENMFWYRQDPGLGLRLIYFSYDVKMKEKGDIPEGYSVSREKKERFSLILESASTNQTSMYLCASSQQGAMIILNQPQHFGDGTRLSIL.

This clone has a single count. V gene TRBV7-9 combines with J gene TRBJ1-2; D may be TRBD1 (5 bases). The germline V gene encodes CDR1 SEHNR and CDR2 FQNEAQ (reference sequence). V was trimmed by 5 bases and J by 8 bases, leaving 12 bases between them. CDR3 length: 12 amino acids. CDR3 coding DNA: TGTGCCAGCAGCCTGGGACGGGACGGCTACACCTTC. Amino acid sequence: CASSLGRDGYTF.

In regard to this clone: Other DNA sequences of this sample code for an identical CDR3. The V gene is TRBV12-5, the J gene TRBJ2-6; D remains ambiguous. Germline values: CDR1 LGHNT, CDR2 FRNRAP. This CDR3 has 13 residues. Trimming pared 5 bases from V and 1 base from J, leaving 3 bases between. The CDR3 is CASGPSGANVLTF. DNA for the CDR3: TGTGCTAGTGGTCCGTCTGGGGCCAACGTCCTGACTTTC.

The chain employs TRBV6-6 and TRBJ2-7; no definite D call. The CDR3 length is 12 residues. V was trimmed by 2 bases and J by 6 bases, leaving 8 bases between them. Germline lookup yields CDR1 MNHNY and CDR2 SVGAGI (reference sequence). CDR3 loop: CASSYARREQYF. The DNA of the CDR3 is TGTGCCAGCAGTTACGCCAGGCGCGAGCAGTACTTC.

The sample holds one count of this clone. The V call is TRBV10-1, the J call TRBJ1-6, with D possibly being TRBD1 (6 bases). Germline CDR1 WNHNN, CDR2 SYGVQD (reference sequence). Trimming stripped 2 bases from V and 10 bases from J, with 12 bases between. CDR3 length equals 14 residues. The CDR3 DNA sequence: TGCGCCAGCAGTGAGGCAGGGGTCGGCTCACCCCTCCACTTT. Translating it yields CASSEAGVGSPLHF.

The CDR3 reads CASSGGNRHEQYF. CDR3 DNA sequence: TGTGCCAGCAGTGGGGGAAATCGGCACGAGCAGTACTTC. The chain uses TRBV6-1 and TRBJ2-7; no clear D. The CDR3 runs 13 residues. V dropped 4 bases and J dropped 5 bases, with 12 bases sitting between them. The V gene's germline CDR1 is MNHNS and CDR2 SASEGT.

This clone appeared once. The chain combines TRBV2 with TRBJ1-4; tentatively, D is TRBD1 (6 bases). V lost 7 bases and J 7 bases, leaving 19 bases between the germline ends. CDR1 and CDR2 from the germline V gene are SNHLY and FYNNEI. The CDR3 runs 15 residues. The CDR3 nucleotides read TGTGCCAGCACCCTACAATGGGGGGGCGGTGAAAAACTGTTTTTT. Translated, it gives CASTLQWGGGEKLFF.

This clone was detected only once. At one end the junction does not follow the germline gene, possibly because of a read error. The genes are TRBV2 and TRBJ1-2, with D uncertain. The CDR3 length is 14 residues. Looked up from germline, CDR1 is SNHLY and CDR2 is FYNNEI. CDR3 DNA: TGTGCCAGCAGTAAAGCCAACATCCTCTATGGCTACACCTTC. It specifies CASSKANILYGYTF.

The chain couples TRBV5-1 to TRBJ2-7; D is perhaps TRBD1 or TRBD2 (5 bases each). V shed 4 bases and J shed 3 bases, with 14 bases lying between them. The germline V gene encodes CDR1 SGHRS and CDR2 YFSETQ. CDR3 length equals 14 residues. The CDR3 nucleotides read TGCGCCAGCAGCCAGGGACCTTCTAGCTACGAGCAGTACTTC. Its protein is CASSQGPSSYEQYF. Supplemented by reference TRBV5-1 and TRBJ2-7, the full variable domain reads KAGVTQTPRYLIKTRGQQVTLSCSPISGHRSVSWYQQTPGQGLQFLFEYFSETQRNKGNFPGRFSGRQFSNSRSEMNVSTLELGDSALYLCASSQGPSSYEQYFGPGTRLTVT.

The chain recombines TRBV5-6 with TRBJ2-7; TRBD2 matches at 7 bases. This CDR3 is built from 14 residues. Germline values: CDR1 SGHDT, CDR2 YYEEEE. V was pared by 4 bases and J by 2 bases, with 6 bases of the junction left unmatched. The CDR3 DNA sequence: TGTGCCAGCAGCCCCTACCGGGGGGCCTACGAGCAGTACTTC. It is translated as CASSPYRGAYEQYF.

The chain couples TRBV6-5 to TRBJ1-6, with D unclear. The CDR3 totals 15 residues. Germline loops: CDR1 MNHEY, CDR2 SVGAGI. V lost 6 bases to trimming and J lost 3 bases, with 12 bases between them. The CDR3 DNA sequence: TGTGCCAGCAGCCGAACGGAAAGCTATAATTCACCCCTCCACTTT. This codes for CASSRTESYNSPLHF.

In its sample, this clone was seen a few times. DNA for the CDR3: TGTGCCATCAGCGGGGACTTCTCTGGAAACACCATATATTTT. Translated: CAISGDFSGNTIYF. The chain uses TRBV10-3 and TRBJ1-3; possible D gene TRBD1, 5 bases. Trimming stripped 6 bases from V and 0 bases from J, with 9 bases between. Per germline, CDR1 ENHRY and CDR2 SYGVKD. The CDR3 is made up of 14 amino acids.

This chain joins TRBV4-3 and TRBJ1-2, with D hard to call. Germline CDR1 and CDR2: LGHNA and YSLEER. Trimming removed 1 base at V and 8 bases at J, with 17 bases between. The CDR3 loop spans 15 amino acids. The CDR3 DNA reads TGCGCCAGCAGCCAAGGCAGATTGCGGGTTGGAGGCTACACCTTC. This codes for CASSQGRLRVGGYTF.

The CDR3, as DNA: TGTGCCAGCAGCCCTAGCGGGCGGGGGAAGACCCAGTACTTC. Its translation: CASSPSGRGKTQYF. This chain uses TRBV6-5 with TRBJ2-5; 8 positions agree with TRBD2. The J segment lost 6 bases and the V segment lost 6 bases, leaving 9 bases of the junction unmatched. From germline, CDR1 is MNHEY and CDR2 SVGAGI. The CDR3 spans 14 residues.

The chain's CDR3 is CASSQVQGGEAFF. In DNA form, the CDR3 reads TGTGCCAGCAGCCAAGTGCAGGGAGGTGAGGCTTTCTTT. The chain couples TRBV14 to TRBJ1-1; the D gene is possibly TRBD1 (5 bases). The germline CDR1 and CDR2 sequences are SGHDN and FVKESK. The CDR3 totals 13 residues. The V and J ends lost 1 base and 11 bases respectively, with 14 bases between them.

This chain connects TRBV7-2 to TRBJ2-2, with 8 bases fitting TRBD1. V lost 0 bases to trimming and J lost 7 bases; unmatched junction nucleotides: 1. This CDR3 is built from 14 residues. Looked up from germline, CDR1 is SGHTA and CDR2 is FQGNSA. The CDR3 nucleotides are TGTGCCAGCAGCTTAGCCGGGACAGGCGGGGAGCTGTTTTTT. It codes for CASSLAGTGGELFF.

The chain couples TRBV28 to TRBJ1-1, with 8 bases lining up with TRBD1. V was pared by 5 bases and J by 1 base, with 6 bases of the junction left unmatched. Germline loops: CDR1 MDHEN, CDR2 SYDVKM. The CDR3 sequence is 15 residues long. The CDR3 nucleotides read TGTGCCAGCAGTGCCCCCGGGACAGGGAACACTGAAGCTTTCTTT. Encoded protein: CASSAPGTGNTEAFF.

The chain uses TRBV5-1 and TRBJ1-5; perhaps TRBD1 as D (5 bases). V was shortened by 5 bases and J by 2 bases, with 14 bases between the two germline ends. There are 15 residues in the CDR3. Germline V gene sequence: CDR1 SGHRS, CDR2 YFSETQ. The CDR3 loop reads CASSPGGGGNQPQHF. In DNA form, the CDR3 reads TGCGCCAGCAGTCCCGGGGGGGGAGGCAATCAGCCCCAGCATTTT.

This sequence joins TRBV30 and TRBJ2-1, with TRBD2 identical over 8 bases. This CDR3 is built from 15 residues. Per germline, CDR1 GTSNPN and CDR2 SVGIG (reference sequence). After removal of 0 bases from V and 4 bases from J, the junction contained 5 bases not matched to a gene. CDR3 coding DNA: TGTGCCTGGAGTGTACGACGGGGGGGGTACAATGAGCAGTTCTTC. As protein: CAWSVRRGGYNEQFF.

This rearrangement joins TRBV7-9 to TRBJ1-2; D unclear. Trimming took 5 bases from V and 8 from J, leaving 9 bases between them. Germline CDR1 is SEHNR and CDR2 is FQNEAQ (reference sequence). The CDR3 is 11 residues long. The CDR3 DNA follows: TGTGCCAGCAGCCCTTCTATGGGCTACACCTTC. Its protein product is CASSPSMGYTF.

V is TRBV5-1 and J is TRBJ1-1; possibly TRBD1 for D (5 bases). The CDR3 totals 15 residues. Per the germline V gene, CDR1 is SGHRS and CDR2 is YFSETQ. Trimming stripped 6 bases from V and 1 base from J, with 16 bases between. The CDR3 bases are TGCGCCAGCACCACGGGGGGTGGTGAGAACACTGAAGCTTTCTTT. Protein: CASTTGGGENTEAFF.